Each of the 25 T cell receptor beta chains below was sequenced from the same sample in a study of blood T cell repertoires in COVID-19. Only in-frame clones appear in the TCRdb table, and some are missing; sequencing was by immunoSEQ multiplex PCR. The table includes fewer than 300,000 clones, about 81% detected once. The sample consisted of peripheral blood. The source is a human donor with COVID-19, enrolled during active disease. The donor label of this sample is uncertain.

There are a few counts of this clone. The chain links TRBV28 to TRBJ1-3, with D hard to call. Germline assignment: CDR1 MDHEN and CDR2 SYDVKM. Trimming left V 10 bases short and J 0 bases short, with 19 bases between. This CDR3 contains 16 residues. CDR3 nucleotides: TGTGCCACCTTCGGTCCCCGTCACCCCTCTGGAAACACCATATATTTT. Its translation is CATFGPRHPSGNTIYF. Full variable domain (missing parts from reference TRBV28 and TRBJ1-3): DVKVTQSSRYLVKRTGEKVFLECVQDMDHENMFWYRQDPGLGLRLIYFSYDVKMKEKGDIPEGYSVSREKKERFSLILESASTNQTSMYLCATFGPRHPSGNTIYFGEGSWLTVV.

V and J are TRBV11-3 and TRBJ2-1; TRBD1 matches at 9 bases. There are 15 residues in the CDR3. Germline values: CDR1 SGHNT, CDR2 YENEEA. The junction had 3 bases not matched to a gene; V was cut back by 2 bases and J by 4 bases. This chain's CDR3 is CASSLTGGPYNEQFF. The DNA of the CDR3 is TGTGCCAGCAGCTTAACAGGGGGCCCTTACAATGAGCAGTTCTTC.

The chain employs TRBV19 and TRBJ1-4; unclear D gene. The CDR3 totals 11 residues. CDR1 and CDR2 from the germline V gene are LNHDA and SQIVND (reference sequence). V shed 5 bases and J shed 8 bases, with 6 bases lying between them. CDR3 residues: CASSAGEKLFF. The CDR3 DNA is TGTGCCAGTAGTGCGGGCGAAAAACTGTTTTTT.

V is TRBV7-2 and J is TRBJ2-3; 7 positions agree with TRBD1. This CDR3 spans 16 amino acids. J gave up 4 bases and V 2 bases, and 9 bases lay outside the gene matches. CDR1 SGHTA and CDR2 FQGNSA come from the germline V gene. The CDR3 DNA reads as TGTGCCAGCAGCTTAATGGGGGCCCAGGGGGCAGATACGCAGTATTTT. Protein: CASSLMGAQGADTQYF.

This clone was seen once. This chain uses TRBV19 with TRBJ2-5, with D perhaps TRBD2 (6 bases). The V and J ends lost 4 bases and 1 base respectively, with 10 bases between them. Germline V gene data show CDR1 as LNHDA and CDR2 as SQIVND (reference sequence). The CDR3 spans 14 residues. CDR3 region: CASSTHGSQETQYF. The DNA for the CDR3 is TGTGCCAGTAGTACCCACGGGAGCCAAGAGACCCAGTACTTC.

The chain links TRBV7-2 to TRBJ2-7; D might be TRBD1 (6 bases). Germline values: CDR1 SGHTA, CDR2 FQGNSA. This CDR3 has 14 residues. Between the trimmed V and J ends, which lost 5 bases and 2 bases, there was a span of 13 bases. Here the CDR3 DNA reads TGTGCCAGCAGCGCCAACAGGGTTACCTACGAGCAGTACTTC. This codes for CASSANRVTYEQYF.

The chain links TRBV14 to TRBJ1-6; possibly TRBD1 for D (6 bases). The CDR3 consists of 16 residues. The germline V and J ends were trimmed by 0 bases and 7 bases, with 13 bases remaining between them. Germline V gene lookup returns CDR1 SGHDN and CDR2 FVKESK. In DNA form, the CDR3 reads TGTGCCAGCAGCCAAGATTGGGGGCAGCGGAATTCACCCCTCCACTTT. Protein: CASSQDWGQRNSPLHF.

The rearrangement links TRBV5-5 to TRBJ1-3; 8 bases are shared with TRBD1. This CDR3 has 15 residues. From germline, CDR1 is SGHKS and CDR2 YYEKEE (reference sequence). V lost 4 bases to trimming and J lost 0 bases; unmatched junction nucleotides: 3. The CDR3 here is CASSRQGNSGNTIYF. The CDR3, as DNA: TGTGCCAGCAGCCGACAGGGGAACTCTGGAAACACCATATATTTT. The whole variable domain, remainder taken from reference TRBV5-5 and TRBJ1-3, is DAGVTQSPTHLIKTRGQQVTLRCSPISGHKSVSWYQQVLGQGPQFIFQYYEKEERGRGNFPDRFSARQFPNYSSELNVNALLLGDSALYLCASSRQGNSGNTIYFGEGSWLTVV.

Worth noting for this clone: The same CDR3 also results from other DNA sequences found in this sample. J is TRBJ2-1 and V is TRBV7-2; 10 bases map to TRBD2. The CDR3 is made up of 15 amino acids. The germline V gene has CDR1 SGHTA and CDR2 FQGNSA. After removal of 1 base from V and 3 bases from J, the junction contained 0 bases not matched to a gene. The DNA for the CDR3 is TGTGCCAGCAGCTTAGGGACTAGCGGCTACAATGAGCAGTTCTTC. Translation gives CASSLGTSGYNEQFF.

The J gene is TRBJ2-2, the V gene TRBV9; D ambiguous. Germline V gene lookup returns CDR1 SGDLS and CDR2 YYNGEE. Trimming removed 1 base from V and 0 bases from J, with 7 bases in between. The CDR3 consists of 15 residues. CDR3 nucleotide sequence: TGTGCCAGCAGCGTACCCAGCGCGAACACCGGGGAGCTGTTTTTT. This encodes CASSVPSANTGELFF.

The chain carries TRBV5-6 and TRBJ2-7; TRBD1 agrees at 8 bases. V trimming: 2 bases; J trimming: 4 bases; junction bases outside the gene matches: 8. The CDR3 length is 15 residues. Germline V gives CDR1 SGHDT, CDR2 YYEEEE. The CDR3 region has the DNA TGTGCCAGCAGCTTTCCGGGGACAGGAGGATACGAGCAGTACTTC. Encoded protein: CASSFPGTGGYEQYF.

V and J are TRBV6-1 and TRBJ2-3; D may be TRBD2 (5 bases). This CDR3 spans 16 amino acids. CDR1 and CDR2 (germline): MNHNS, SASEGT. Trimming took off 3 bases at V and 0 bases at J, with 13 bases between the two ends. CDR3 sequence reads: CASSEGVASSTDTQYF. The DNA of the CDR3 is TGTGCCAGCAGTGAGGGAGTAGCGAGTAGCACAGATACGCAGTATTTT.

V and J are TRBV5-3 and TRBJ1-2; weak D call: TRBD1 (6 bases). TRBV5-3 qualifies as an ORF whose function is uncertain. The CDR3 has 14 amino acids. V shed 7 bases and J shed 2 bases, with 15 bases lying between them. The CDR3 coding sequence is TGTGCCAGAGCGGGGGGGCGAGAGAACTATGGCTACACCTTC. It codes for CARAGGRENYGYTF.

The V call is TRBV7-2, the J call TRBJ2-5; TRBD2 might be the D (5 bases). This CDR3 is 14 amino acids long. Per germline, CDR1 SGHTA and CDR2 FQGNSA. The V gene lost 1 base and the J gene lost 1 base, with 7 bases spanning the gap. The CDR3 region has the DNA TGTGCCAGCAGCTTAGATGCGGGCCAAGAGACCCAGTACTTC. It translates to CASSLDAGQETQYF.

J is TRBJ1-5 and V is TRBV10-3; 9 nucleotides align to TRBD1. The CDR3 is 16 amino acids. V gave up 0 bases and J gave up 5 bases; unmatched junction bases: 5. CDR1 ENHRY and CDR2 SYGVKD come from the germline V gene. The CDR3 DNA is TGTGCCATCAGTGAGTCGGGGGGACAGGGCTATCAGCCCCAGCATTTT. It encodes CAISESGGQGYQPQHF.

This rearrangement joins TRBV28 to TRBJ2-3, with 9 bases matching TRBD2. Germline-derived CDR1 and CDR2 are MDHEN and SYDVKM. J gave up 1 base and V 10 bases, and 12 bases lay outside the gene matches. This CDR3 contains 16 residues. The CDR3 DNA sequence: TGTGCCACCAGACTAGCGGCAATGGGGGGCACAGATACGCAGTATTTT. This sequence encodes CATRLAAMGGTDTQYF.

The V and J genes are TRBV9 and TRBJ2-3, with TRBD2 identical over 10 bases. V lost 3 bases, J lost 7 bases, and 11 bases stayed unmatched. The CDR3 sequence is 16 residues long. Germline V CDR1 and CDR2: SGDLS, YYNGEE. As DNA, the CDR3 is TGTGCCAGCAGCGCCTTACCGGGACTAGCGACCCATACGCAGTATTTT. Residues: CASSALPGLATHTQYF.

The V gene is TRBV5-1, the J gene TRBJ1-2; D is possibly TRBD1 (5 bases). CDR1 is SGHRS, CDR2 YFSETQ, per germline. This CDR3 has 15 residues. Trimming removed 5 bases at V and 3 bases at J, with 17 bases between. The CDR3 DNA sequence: TGCGCCAGCAGACCCGACAGTTTTATAGACTATGGCTACACCTTC. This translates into CASRPDSFIDYGYTF.

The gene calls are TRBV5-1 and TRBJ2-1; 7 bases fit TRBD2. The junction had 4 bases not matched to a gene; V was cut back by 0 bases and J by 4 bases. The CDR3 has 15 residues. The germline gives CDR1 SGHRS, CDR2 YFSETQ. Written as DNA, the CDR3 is TGCGCCAGCAGCTTGGGCGGGAGTGGATACAATGAGCAGTTCTTC. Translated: CASSLGGSGYNEQFF.

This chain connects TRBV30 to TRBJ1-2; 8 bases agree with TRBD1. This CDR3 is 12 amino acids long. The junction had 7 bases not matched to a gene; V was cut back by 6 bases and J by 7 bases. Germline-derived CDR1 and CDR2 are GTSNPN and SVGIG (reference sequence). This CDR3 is CACYRGEGGYTF. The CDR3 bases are TGTGCCTGTTACAGGGGGGAGGGTGGCTACACCTTC.

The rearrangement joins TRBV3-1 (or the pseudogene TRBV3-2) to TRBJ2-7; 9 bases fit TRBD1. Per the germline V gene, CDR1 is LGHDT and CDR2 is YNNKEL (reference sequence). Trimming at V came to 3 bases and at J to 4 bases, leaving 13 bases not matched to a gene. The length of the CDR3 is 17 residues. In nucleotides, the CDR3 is TGTGCCAGCAGCCATAGCCCCGGGACAGGGACACTTTACGAGCAGTACTTC. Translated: CASSHSPGTGTLYEQYF.

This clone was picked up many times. The CDR3 DNA reads as TGTGCCAGCAGCTCCAGGACAGGGTTAGCAACTAATGAAAAACTGTTTTTT. Encoded protein: CASSSRTGLATNEKLFF. The chain employs TRBV7-9 and TRBJ1-4, with TRBD1 matching 8 bases. Germline V CDR1 and CDR2: SEHNR, FQNEAQ (reference sequence). Trimming removed 4 bases from V and 0 bases from J; junction bases left unmatched: 7. CDR3 length: 17 amino acids.

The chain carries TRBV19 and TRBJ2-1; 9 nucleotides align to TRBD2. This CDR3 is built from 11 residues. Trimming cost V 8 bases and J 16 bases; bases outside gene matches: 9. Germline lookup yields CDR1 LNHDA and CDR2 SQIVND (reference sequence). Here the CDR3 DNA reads TGTGCCAGTGGGAGCAGCGGGAGGTTATTCTTC. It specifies CASGSSGRLFF.

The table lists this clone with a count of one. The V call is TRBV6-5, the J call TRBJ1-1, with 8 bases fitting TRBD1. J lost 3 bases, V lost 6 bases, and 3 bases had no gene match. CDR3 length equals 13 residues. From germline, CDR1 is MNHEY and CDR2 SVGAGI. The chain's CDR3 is CASSRGRDTEAFF. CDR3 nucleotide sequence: TGTGCCAGCAGCAGGGGGCGAGACACTGAAGCTTTCTTT.

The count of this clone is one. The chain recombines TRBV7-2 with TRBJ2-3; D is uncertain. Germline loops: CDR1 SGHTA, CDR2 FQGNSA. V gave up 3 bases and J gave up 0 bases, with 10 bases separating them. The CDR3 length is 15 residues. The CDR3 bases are TGTGCCAGCAGCTTTTACAGCCCTAGCACAGATACGCAGTATTTT. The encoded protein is CASSFYSPSTDTQYF.